Presented here are 16 T cell receptor beta chains from one specimen sequenced in a study of blood T cell repertoires in COVID-19 (dated by TCRdb to the early 2020s). Library preparation employed the immunoSEQ multiplex PCR assay. TCRdb took over this immuneACCESS table, retaining in-frame rearrangements with V and J assigned. Such tables are incomplete; in checked studies, under half of the missing clones stem from an unresolved V gene, and the remainder is unexplained. The sample table lists more than 300,000 clones, 87% of them with a count of one. The ten largest clones add up to under 11% of the sample. Sequenced input: peripheral blood. The source of these receptors is a woman aged 25 to 45 with COVID-19, enrolled during active disease.

For this clone: Distinct nucleotide sequences in the sample also encode this CDR3. The chain recombines TRBV7-9 with TRBJ1-1; weak D call: TRBD1 (6 bases). This CDR3 is built from 14 residues. Germline CDR1 reads SEHNR; CDR2 reads FQNEAQ (reference sequence). V was trimmed by 1 base and J by 1 base, leaving 7 bases between them. The CDR3 DNA reads as TGTGCCAGCAGCTTAGTAGGGGGGAACACTGAAGCTTTCTTT. This encodes CASSLVGGNTEAFF.

The rearrangement joins TRBV19 to TRBJ2-2; D is possibly TRBD1 (5 bases). This CDR3 comprises 16 residues. Between the trimmed V and J ends, which lost 7 bases and 2 bases, there was a span of 17 bases. CDR1 LNHDA and CDR2 SQIVND come from the germline V gene (reference sequence). In DNA form, the CDR3 reads TGTGCCAGTACCCCCTCGGGCAGGGTAAACACCGGGGAGCTGTTTTTT. Translated, it gives CASTPSGRVNTGELFF.

About this clone: Other nucleotide sequences in the sample specify the same CDR3. This rearrangement joins TRBV7-9 to TRBJ2-3; no firm D call. There are 13 residues in the CDR3. The V end was cut by 1 base, the J end by 4 bases, with 6 bases between. Germline CDR1 is SEHNR and CDR2 is FQNEAQ (reference sequence). CDR3 in amino acids: CASSLGAADTQYF. The CDR3 DNA reads TGTGCCAGCAGCTTAGGGGCAGCAGATACGCAGTATTTT.

This rearrangement joins TRBV28 to TRBJ2-5; D perhaps matches TRBD2 (5 bases). The germline V gene has CDR1 MDHEN and CDR2 SYDVKM. V lost 3 bases and J 5 bases, leaving 10 bases between the germline ends. There are 13 residues in the CDR3. CDR3 loop: CASSFGSGETQYF. Here the CDR3 DNA reads TGTGCCAGCAGTTTTGGGAGTGGCGAGACCCAGTACTTC.

The table lists this clone with a few counts. This chain joins TRBV4-1 and TRBJ2-1; D possibly corresponds to TRBD2 (6 bases). Germline V CDR1 and CDR2: MGHRA, YSYEKL. V was pared by 5 bases and J by 8 bases, with 22 bases between. The CDR3 extends over 16 amino acids. CDR3 coding DNA: TGCGCCAGCAGCGCTCAAGGCCGCGGGAAGCCCCATGAGCAGTTCTTC. Translated, it gives CASSAQGRGKPHEQFF.

The gene calls are TRBV30 and TRBJ2-3; 11 bases align to TRBD1. The junction had 4 bases not matched to a gene; V was cut back by 8 bases and J by 3 bases. The germline V gene encodes CDR1 GTSNPN and CDR2 SVGIG (reference sequence). The CDR3 sequence is 13 residues long. As DNA, the CDR3 is TGTGCCGGGGACAGGGGGGGAACAGATACGCAGTATTTT. Residues: CAGDRGGTDTQYF.

V usage is TRBV6-4 and J usage is TRBJ2-1; a weak D match, TRBD2 (6 bases). V lost 4 bases and J 9 bases, leaving 13 bases between the germline ends. The CDR3 covers 13 residues. Germline V gene sequence: CDR1 MRHNA, CDR2 SNTAGT. The CDR3 nucleotides are TGTGCCAGCAGTGGCGGGACGGCGGGTGAGCAGTTCTTC. Translating gives CASSGGTAGEQFF.

The chain uses TRBV27 and TRBJ2-3, with D maybe TRBD1 (5 bases). Trimming cost V 3 bases and J 1 base, with 8 bases left between them. Germline V CDR1 and CDR2: MNHEY, SMNVEV (reference sequence). This CDR3 has 14 amino acids. The CDR3 sequence: CASSFVTGTDTQYF. The CDR3 DNA reads as TGTGCCAGCAGTTTCGTGACAGGCACAGATACGCAGTATTTT.

The chain employs TRBV4-1 and TRBJ2-2; 15 bases align to TRBD2. Trimming took 3 bases from V and 6 from J; bases not matched to a gene: 5. From germline, CDR1 is MGHRA and CDR2 YSYEKL. This CDR3 spans 17 amino acids. The DNA of the CDR3 is TGCGCCAGCAGCCAGGGACTAGCGGGAGGTTTGGCCGGGGAGCTGTTTTTT. Its translation is CASSQGLAGGLAGELFF.

The V call is TRBV6-5, the J call TRBJ1-1, with TRBD1 matching 7 bases. V shed 4 bases, J shed 11 bases, and the junction held 4 bases outside the gene matches. Germline CDR1 and CDR2: MNHEY and SVGAGI. This CDR3 spans 11 amino acids. The CDR3 here is CASSSTGAAFF. The CDR3 region has the DNA TGTGCCAGCAGTTCAACAGGGGCCGCTTTCTTT.

This clone was picked up one time. The gene calls are TRBV4-1 and TRBJ2-1; D possibly corresponds to TRBD1 (5 bases). V dropped 0 bases and J dropped 8 bases, with 11 bases sitting between them. Germline assignment: CDR1 MGHRA and CDR2 YSYEKL. The CDR3 has 14 amino acids. As DNA, the CDR3 is TGCGCCAGCAGCCAAGAAATTCAGGGCTATGAGCAGTTCTTC. This encodes CASSQEIQGYEQFF.

V is TRBV7-3 and J is TRBJ2-7, with D possibly matching TRBD1 (5 bases). The CDR3 extends over 15 amino acids. With 4 bases removed from V and 4 bases from J, the gap between germline ends came to 17 bases. Germline CDR1 is SGHTA and CDR2 is FQGTGA. In nucleotides, the CDR3 is TGTGCCAGCAGCTCTCTGGACAAGATTAAATACGAGCAGTACTTC. Translating it yields CASSSLDKIKYEQYF.

Comment on this clone: The identical CDR3 is also encoded by other nucleotide sequences in the sample. The chain is built from TRBV29-1 and TRBJ1-1, with 8 bases that match TRBD1. The germline V gene encodes CDR1 SQVTM and CDR2 ANQGSEA. CDR3 length equals 14 residues. The ends lost 6 bases at V and 0 bases at J; junction bases unmatched: 6. This chain's CDR3 is CSVQTGVMNTEAFF. The CDR3 DNA follows: TGCAGCGTCCAGACAGGGGTCATGAACACTGAAGCTTTCTTT. Full variable domain (rest looked up from reference TRBV29-1 and TRBJ1-1): SAVISQKPSRDICQRGTSLTIQCQVDSQVTMMFWYRQQPGQSLTLIATANQGSEATYESGFVIDKFPISRPNLTFSTLTVSNMSPEDSSIYLCSVQTGVMNTEAFFGQGTRLTVV.

CDR3 nucleotides: TGCAGCGTTGAAGACCCCGCGGACTATGGCTACACCTTC. Protein: CSVEDPADYGYTF. The J gene is TRBJ1-2, the V gene TRBV29-1; no clear D gene. The CDR3 has 13 amino acids. The germline V gene encodes CDR1 SQVTM and CDR2 ANQGSEA. V was clipped by 0 bases and J by 3 bases, with 8 bases between them.

V is TRBV9 and J is TRBJ2-1, with TRBD2 matching 15 bases. J lost 10 bases, V lost 3 bases, and 8 bases had no gene match. CDR3 length equals 16 residues. Germline V gene lookup returns CDR1 SGDLS and CDR2 YYNGEE. In nucleotides, the CDR3 is TGTGCCAGCAGCGAGGGACCCGGGACTAGCGGGAGGGAGCAGTTCTTC. It translates to CASSEGPGTSGREQFF.

The V and J genes are TRBV5-1 and TRBJ2-5, with D possibly being TRBD2 (6 bases). Germline assignment: CDR1 SGHRS and CDR2 YFSETQ. V lost 1 base, J lost 5 bases, and 9 bases lay in between. The CDR3 covers 13 residues. CDR3 sequence (DNA): TGCGCCAGCAGCTTGACTAGCCGGGAGACCCAGTACTTC. It translates to CASSLTSRETQYF.